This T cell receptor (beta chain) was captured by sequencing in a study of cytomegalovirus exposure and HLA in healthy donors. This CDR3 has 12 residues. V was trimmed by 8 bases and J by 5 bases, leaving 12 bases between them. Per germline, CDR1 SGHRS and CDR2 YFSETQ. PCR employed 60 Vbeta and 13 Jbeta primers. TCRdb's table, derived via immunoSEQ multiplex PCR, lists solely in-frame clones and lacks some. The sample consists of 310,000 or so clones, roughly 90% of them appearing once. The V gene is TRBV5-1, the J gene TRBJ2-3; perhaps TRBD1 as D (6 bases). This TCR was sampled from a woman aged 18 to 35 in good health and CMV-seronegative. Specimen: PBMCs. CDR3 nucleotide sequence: TGCGCCAGTACAGGGAAGGGAGATACGCAGTATTTT. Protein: CASTGKGDTQYF.